This TCR beta chain is drawn from a study of post-analysis software for immune sequencing data. Across the study: Included among the disease courses, which were recorded for the cohort, were relapsing-remitting, secondary progressive and progressive-relapsing multiple sclerosis. Notes on the study in general: When patients were compared with controls, a handful of TRBV segments were more frequent, TRBV5-6, TRBV5-1 and TRBV20-1 among them. By F measure, strong co-clustering occurred among samples prepared in the same batch. Diversity measured as normalized Chao1 was significantly lower in multiple sclerosis patients than in controls.

V trimming: 4 bases; J trimming: 4 bases; junction bases outside the gene matches: 4. Germline CDR1 SGHTA, CDR2 FQGNSA. This CDR3 has 14 residues. Unique molecular identifiers tagged the TCR beta cDNA libraries. Approximately 0.5 million cDNA molecules were recovered from an input of about 0.85 to 11 million T cells. TCRdb recomputed calls from the PCR reads with MiXCR, one row per CDR3 protein. The table lists some 450,000 distinct CDR3 sequences, under 55% of them singletons. This clonotype has more than one count but fewer than ten. Its target is unknown. The TCR sequence derives from a girl between 5 and 17 years old with multiple sclerosis. Specimen: blood. The chain uses TRBV7-2 and TRBJ1-1, with 9 bases identical to TRBD1. CDR3 in DNA: TGTGCCAGCAGCTGGGGACAGGGTGGCACTGAAGCTTTCTTT. Residues: CASSWGQGGTEAFF.